A selection of T cell receptor beta chains follows, all from one sample in a study of cytomegalovirus exposure and HLA in healthy donors. Sequencing used immunoSEQ multiplex PCR; TCRdb keeps in-frame clones, though not all of them. The sample has 100,000 to 150,000 clones, around 86% seen once; the top ten hold about 2%. Input material: PBMCs. The source is a woman aged 18-29 years in good health and CMV-seronegative. Each CDR3 is given with its conserved first and last residue.

>TRBV5-4
CASSLGVWTRKPGELFF
>TRBV5-4
CASSLRGIGTSVQQYF
>TRBV2
CASKEGGTDTQYF
>TRBV11-1
CASSRIWSTGELFF
>TRBV25-1
CASSDGAGALGEQYF
>TRBV5-1
CASSLWGNRGLAAAGTDTQYF
>TRBV11-3
CATLFMTQGRYEQYF
>TRBV10-3
CAISDLAYYEQYF
>TRBV28
CASSSRLILAGVTDTQYF
>TRBV7-7
CASSLAISSEVEQYF
>TRBV16
CASSPSGTGGEKLFF
>TRBV11-3
CASSLIPDNPYEQYF
>TRBV6-5
CASSYVGQNNYGYTF
>TRBV5-1
CASSLLHPGTGELFF
>TRBV10-3
CATGGPLNSYEQYF
>TRBV19
CASSGAYRTGELFF
>TRBV11-2
CASSLGGDTIYF
>TRBV5-1
CASSETGTGGYEQYF
>TRBV10-3
CAMGEGVLRSFSGNTIYF
>TRBV5-1
CASSLGTAGTEAFF
>TRBV7-3
CASSPEGAGGFPDTQYF
>TRBV6-5
CASSRGTRTEAFF
>TRBV4-2
CASSPQGGEETQYF
>TRBV9
CASSSTGGRETQYF
>TRBV9
CASSAAGLGANVLTF
>TRBV19
CASSMSAGGLNEKLFF
>TRBV28
CASSLAIGNSYEQYF
>TRBV6-6
CASSSPGQLNTEAFF
>TRBV7-2
CASKVRGQVADTQYF
>TRBV5-4
CASSSGGTIYEQYF
>TRBV19
CASSQGGGLAEAFF
>TRBV12-5
CASGLVQIRTEQYF